Listed here is a single T cell receptor beta chain. This CDR3 contains 14 residues. V lost 0 bases, J lost 2 bases, and 8 bases lay in between. The V gene's germline CDR1 is SGHRS and CDR2 YFSETQ. Clones were read by immunoSEQ multiplex PCR, and TCRdb kept only the in-frame ones, dropping some. Of some 150,000 clones listed, around 94% are singletons. This sample was included in a study of control samples from healthy donors and cancer patients. The clonotype comes from a man aged 35-49 years in good health. The sequenced material came from blood. The genes are TRBV5-1 and TRBJ1-2, with D perhaps matching TRBD1 (6 bases). CDR3 sequence reads: CASSLDRENYGYTF. The CDR3 region has the DNA TGCGCCAGCAGCTTGGACAGGGAGAACTATGGCTACACCTTC.